This TCR beta chain was identified during a study of human T cells and chemical hapten exposure. Overall study: TCR yield per sample varied, mainly due to pooled library volumes.

Points from the study as a whole: DPC sensitization did not alter TCRs above 1 in 1000 frequency.

The junction had 12 bases not matched to a gene; V was cut back by 7 bases and J by 0 bases. The CDR3 has 15 amino acids. The germline gives CDR1 DFQATT, CDR2 SNEGSKA (reference sequence). For this clonotype: Its antigen is still unknown.

Individual cDNA molecules each carried unique molecular identifiers attached by the library. Authors' methods: Per-sample TCR counts ranged from roughly 23,224 to 750,000, median about 100,000. TCRdb called the RACE reads again in MiXCR, with one record for every CDR3 protein. TCRdb's processing, not the study's, gives the V and J calls here. Here the sample spans some 120,000 distinct CDR3 sequences, around 8.3% being singletons. Time point specified: healthy volunteer bleed at 2 weeks. Extraction of total RNA was performed on unfractionated whole blood. The rearrangement links TRBV20-1 to TRBJ2-7; 7 bases are a match to TRBD2. The origin of this receptor is a male donor in good health. Some clones in this sample may be carry-over from other donors' samples. The source material was whole blood. CDR3 bases: TGCAGTGGGAACCGCTTCTTAGCGGGCTCCTACGAGCAGTACTTC. This encodes CSGNRFLAGSYEQYF.